This is a list of T cell receptor beta chains from one sample in a study of OX40 agonist ivuxolimab in advanced cancers. Measured with immunoSEQ multiplex PCR; TCRdb has only the in-frame clones, and not every one. Altogether around 93,000 clones are present, just under 90% being singletons, with the ten largest covering around 1.6%. The sequencing here drew on CD4+ or CD8+ T cells sorted from blood, taken in a trial of the OX40 agonist ivuxolimab. The receptors originated from an adult with an advanced solid tumor such as melanoma, head and neck, liver or kidney cancer. Both conserved end residues are part of each CDR3. Fields, in order: J gene, V gene, CDR3 protein.

TRBJ2-7 TRBV19 CASSTYPGQGFLSYEQYF
TRBJ1-5 TRBV16 CASSREGSQPQHF
TRBJ2-5 TRBV5-1 CASSLGTVQETQYF
TRBJ2-2 TRBV19 CASRDSRGTGELFF
TRBJ2-3 TRBV7-6 CASSTSTDTQYF
TRBJ2-2 TRBV6-1 CASVTGQGASGELFF
TRBJ2-7 TRBV18 CASSPGGQGYEQYF
TRBJ2-7 TRBV7-2 CASSSGQVWSDEQYF
TRBJ2-5 TRBV29-1 CSSNGAQETQYF
TRBJ1-1 TRBV14 CASSQLIATEAFF
TRBJ1-3 TRBV5-1 CASSPNREEIGNTIYF
TRBJ2-5 TRBV7-6 CASSFRFSGEGETQYF
TRBJ2-3 TRBV9 CASSVEGLSSTDTQYF
TRBJ2-2 TRBV7-8 CASSHRGTGRGNTGELFF
TRBJ2-1 TRBV10-1 CASSESLAGNNEQFF
TRBJ2-7 TRBV19 CASSGRDRGNSYEQYF
TRBJ2-5 TRBV5-1 CASRLGRTQETQYF
TRBJ2-4 TRBV9 CASSSNREGIQYF
TRBJ1-2 TRBV5-6 CASSAKFQGEDYGYTF
TRBJ1-2 TRBV7-2 CASSPQGNYGYTF
TRBJ1-2 TRBV9 CASSRFLYTF
TRBJ2-5 TRBV19 CASSWNQETQYF
TRBJ2-1 TRBV7-9 CASSLAPYNEQFF
TRBJ2-5 TRBV11-3 CASSLGPRRIQETQYF
TRBJ1-2 TRBV19 CASTTPGRDYGYTF